This T cell receptor (beta chain) was recorded in a study of blood T cell repertoires in COVID-19. Germline V CDR1 and CDR2: MNHEY, SMNVEV (reference sequence). This CDR3 is built from 19 residues. The V and J ends lost 4 bases and 1 base, in that order; junction bases with no gene match: 9. TCRdb's copy holds only in-frame clones and misses some; the assay was immunoSEQ multiplex PCR. The profile shows tens of thousands of clones, 80% to 90% of them singletons. Sequencing was done on a sample of peripheral blood. The chain combines TRBV27 with TRBJ2-3; the match to TRBD2 covers 15 bases. This TCR came from a human donor in a cohort sampled during active COVID-19. CDR3 DNA: TGTGCCAGCAGTTATACCGGGACTAGCGGGGGGCCAGGCACAGATACGCAGTATTTT. Protein sequence: CASSYTGTSGGPGTDTQYF.